This note documents a single TCR beta chain sequence. The antigen remains undetermined. V lost 5 bases and J 6 bases, leaving 15 bases between the germline ends. Germline CDR1 and CDR2: SGHTA and FQGNSA. The CDR3 sequence is 14 residues long. The sample is drawn from a study of regulatory T cells in long-lasting Graves disease. Broader study findings: Under persistent disease, TRBV28, TRBJ1-2 and TRBJ2-5 were used preferentially.

Arm-PCR of CDR3 regions and iRepertoire HTBI primers were the basis on which TCR beta libraries were built. TCRdb re-analysed the multiplex PCR reads in MiXCR, keeping a single row per CDR3 protein. The sample includes roughly 520,000 distinct CDR3 sequences, about 12% seen only once; the top ten take roughly 8.9%. Time point in this sample: newly diagnosed GD, antithyroid drugs for less than 3 months. Preparation of the TCR library used RNA extracted from PBMCs. Those enrolled as patients came out of an endocrinology department in Xi'an, China. In addition, the sample was reused for a study of T cells in Graves' hyperthyroidism and ophthalmopathy.

The TCR originated in a woman in her thirties with Graves disease. The sequencing used peripheral blood mononuclear cells (PBMCs), collected at new diagnosis, from a patient treated with antithyroid drugs. The genes are TRBV7-2 and TRBJ2-3; D call uncertain. CDR3 coding DNA: TGTGCCAGCAGCGTGGGCCAACATACGGATACGCAGTATTTT. Its translation: CASSVGQHTDTQYF.